The rows below give T cell receptor beta chains drawn from one sample of a study of blood T cell repertoires in COVID-19. This table comes from immunoSEQ multiplex PCR, and its TCRdb copy is limited to in-frame clones, with some not included. This table has about 180,000 clones, 85% to 90% appearing once. Sequencing was performed on PBMCs or T cells enriched from blood (not recorded which). These receptor sequences come from a man in his forties or fifties who had recovered from COVID-19. CDR3s include the opening cysteine and the closing phenylalanine or tryptophan. Fields, in order: CDR3 DNA, CDR3 protein, D gene, V gene, J gene, clone size. A D gene is named only where the DNA matches it firmly. Only part of the rows carry a size: once, few, many, or a class if the clone is expanded.

CDR3 DNA: TGCGCCAGCAGGCCTACGGGACAAACTTATGGCTACACCTTC
CDR3 protein: CASRPTGQTYGYTF
D gene: -
V gene: TRBV4-1
J gene: TRBJ1-2
clone size: -

CDR3 DNA: TGTGCCAGCGGAGAAGAGACCCAGTACTTC
CDR3 protein: CASGEETQYF
D gene: -
V gene: TRBV28
J gene: TRBJ2-5
clone size: -

CDR3 DNA: TGCAGCGTTGTGGACAGTTTGCAGCCCCAGCATTTT
CDR3 protein: CSVVDSLQPQHF
D gene: -
V gene: TRBV29-1
J gene: TRBJ1-5
clone size: once

CDR3 DNA: TGTGCCAGTAGTATCACAGGGGTTGTCACCGGGGAGCTGTTTTTT
CDR3 protein: CASSITGVVTGELFF
D gene: TRBD1
V gene: TRBV19
J gene: TRBJ2-2
clone size: -

CDR3 DNA: TGTGCCAGCGGTAGGGGGGGAGAGACCCAGTACTTC
CDR3 protein: CASGRGGETQYF
D gene: -
V gene: TRBV2
J gene: TRBJ2-5
clone size: -

CDR3 DNA: TGTGCCAGCAATGCAGGGCCAGATACGCAGTATTTT
CDR3 protein: CASNAGPDTQYF
D gene: -
V gene: TRBV2
J gene: TRBJ2-3
clone size: many

CDR3 DNA: TGTGCCAGCAGGAGGGGGACCGCGGGCAATCAGCCCCAGCATTTT
CDR3 protein: CASRRGTAGNQPQHF
D gene: -
V gene: TRBV6-5
J gene: TRBJ1-5
clone size: -

CDR3 DNA: TGTGCCAGCAGCTCGACGGGGGGTCGAAACACAGATACGCAGTATTTT
CDR3 protein: CASSSTGGRNTDTQYF
D gene: TRBD2
V gene: TRBV11-3
J gene: TRBJ2-3
clone size: -

CDR3 DNA: TGTGCCAGCAGCCAGGGACACCCCCAAGGGGAGTTCTTC
CDR3 protein: CASSQGHPQGEFF
D gene: -
V gene: TRBV6-5
J gene: TRBJ2-1
clone size: -

CDR3 DNA: TGTGCCACCAGTCACATGAACACTGAAGCTTTCTTT
CDR3 protein: CATSHMNTEAFF
D gene: -
V gene: TRBV24-1
J gene: TRBJ1-1
clone size: -